One TCR beta chain is described in this entry. The antigen this receptor binds is unknown. It has no much larger one-base neighbor in the sample; base qualities were not kept. Graves' hyperthyroidism was defined as stable when no progression to ophthalmopathy occurred over 18 months of follow-up. Hyperthyroidism patients were newly diagnosed, had a disease duration of under 2 months, and were aged 18 to 65 years. Patients with uncontrolled infections, other autoimmune diseases, pregnancy or lactation were excluded. Diagnoses were based on clinical symptoms, serum thyroxine and TRAb, thyroid ultrasound and orbital computed tomography. PBMCs were separated from under 11 ml of fresh peripheral blood using Ficoll-Paque density gradient centrifugation. Trizol reagent was used to extract total RNA, and RNA quality was then checked on an Agilent 2100 Bioanalyzer. This sample stems from a study of T cells in Graves' hyperthyroidism and ophthalmopathy (dated by TCRdb to about 2019). Concerning the study at large: Peripheral blood was sampled at the time of initial diagnosis, prior to any treatment. A discovery cohort of around 100 patients, about 44 with Graves' ophthalmopathy and 57 with stable Graves' hyperthyroidism, was used to find distinguishing TCR V-J signatures. An independent validation cohort of under 20 hyperthyroidism patients and about 16 patients who later progressed to ophthalmopathy tested prospective prediction of ophthalmopathy. The 75 to 100 discovery patients were randomly split 7:3 into training and test sets. In six Graves' hyperthyroidism patients, the study also compared T-cell repertoires from thyroid tissue with T-cell repertoires from blood. After sampling, hyperthyroidism patients received methimazole starting at 30 mg daily, and ophthalmopathy patients received high-dose intravenous methylprednisolone. According to the paper, TCR Vbeta CDR3 sequencing was carried out on 135 peripheral blood samples, which came from around 43 ophthalmopathy, 75 or so hyperthyroidism and approximately 17 progressor patients.

The study at large found these results: During validation, the model predicted progression to ophthalmopathy a median of about 5.9 months ahead of onset, with around 70% sensitivity and about 72% specificity. No statistical method was used to set the sample size in advance, and investigators knew the group allocation. Ophthalmopathy was separated from stable hyperthyroidism by a 13 V-J signature model, with just over 85% sensitivity and 81% to 82% specificity obtained in cross-validation and 80%/75% obtained in testing. Most expanded thyroid clonotypes (frequency above 0.001) were also detected in blood, a finding suggesting that blood repertoires may reflect thyroid immune responses.

The CDR3 covers 14 residues, taking in both the cysteine and the phenylalanine. Only the CDR3 portion is preserved as DNA: 42 bases, with reading frame beginning at the first base. Per the germline V gene, SGHTA is the CDR1 and FQGTGA is the CDR2. The V end loses 4 bases and the J end loses 5 bases, and a stretch of 14 bases separates them. Amplification of TCR beta CDR3 regions was carried out from RNA transcripts. The TCR CDR3 was subjected to a first round of RT-PCR using the HTBI primer set and the Qiagen OneStep RT-PCR kit. Libraries were constructed in a second round of multiplex PCR, after which size selection and purification were performed. Sequencing of the libraries was done on an Illumina HiSeq2000 using paired-end 100 bp reads. Per the source publication's procedure: SOAPnuke was used to process the raw data, throwing out any read that contained adapters or uncalled bases, had a mean Phred below 15, or lacked an exact constant-primer or identifier match. COPE v1.2.5 was used to merge high-quality paired reads, and clonotypes were defined as unique nucleotide sequences. Clonotypes were aligned to IMGT TRBV, TRBD and TRBJ reference segments using MiTCR v1.1. Only V-J combinations with frequency above 0.0001, covering approximately 99% of repertoires, were analysed. The TCS score was defined as F50 (clonal expansion) divided by E x V (chaos), with BLOSUM62-based TCRdist calculated between CDR3 peptides within each V-J. Welch's t-statistics and random forest reduced several hundred V-J features to 13, which were used in a naive Bayes classifier (R e1071). TCRdb reprocessing: public reads trimmed at Q25 with fastp, clones called with MiXCR, in-frame beta chains kept. Identical CDR3 protein sequences are pooled into one entry, listed with their most common genes and DNA. The authors' filters were not applied to this entry. In this sample the table shows 340,000 or so distinct CDR3 sequences, around 17% of which occur a single time. The top ten hold around 33% of the sample.

Specimen: blood. This sequence uses TRBV7-3 and TRBJ1-2, with the D gene too uncertain to name. The sequence derives from a man in his thirties or forties with Graves' hyperthyroidism. The CDR3 protein is CASSSVQDGYGYTF. Here is the DNA: TGTGCCAGCAGCTCCGTTCAGGATGGGTATGGCTACACCTTC.